Sequencing of this TCR beta chain was carried out in a study of response to subunit inactivated influenza vaccine. General study results and limits: Authors suggested seasonal influenza vaccinations each recruit few new T cells.

TCRdb re-analysed the RT-PCR reads in MiXCR, keeping a single row per CDR3 protein. The data show hundreds of thousands of distinct CDR3 sequences, roughly 13% seen once. This clonotype was detected a few times. The antigen is unknown. Germline V lookup: CDR1 SGHVS, CDR2 FQNEAQ. Trimming at V came to 5 bases and at J to 3 bases, leaving 12 bases not matched to a gene. The CDR3 length is 16 residues. The chain combines TRBV7-8 with TRBJ1-2; 7 bases are a match to TRBD1. The clonotype was recovered from a man over 45 who received an inactivated influenza vaccine. This sample comprised PBMCs from blood, obtained 14 days before vaccination. The CDR3 DNA reads TGTGCCAGCAGCCCCATATCAGGCAGGGGGTACTATGGCTACACCTTC. Its translation is CASSPISGRGYYGYTF.